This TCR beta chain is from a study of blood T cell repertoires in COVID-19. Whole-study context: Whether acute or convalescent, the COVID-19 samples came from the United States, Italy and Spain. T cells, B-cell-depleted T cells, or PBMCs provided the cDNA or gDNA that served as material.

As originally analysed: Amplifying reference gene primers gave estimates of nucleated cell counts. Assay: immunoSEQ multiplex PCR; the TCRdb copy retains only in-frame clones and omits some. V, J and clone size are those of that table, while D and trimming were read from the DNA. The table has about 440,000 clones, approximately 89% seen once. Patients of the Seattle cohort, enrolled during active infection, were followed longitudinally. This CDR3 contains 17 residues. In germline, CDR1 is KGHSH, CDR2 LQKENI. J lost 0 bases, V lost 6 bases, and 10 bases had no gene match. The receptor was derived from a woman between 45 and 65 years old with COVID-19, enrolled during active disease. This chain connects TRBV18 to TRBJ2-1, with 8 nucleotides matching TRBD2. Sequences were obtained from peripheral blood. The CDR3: CASSRTSSKSSYNEQFF. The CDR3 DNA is TGTGCCAGCTCTCGGACTAGCTCTAAAAGCTCCTACAATGAGCAGTTCTTC.